The T cell receptor (beta chain) under discussion was sequenced for a study of tumor and adjacent non-tumor tissue in lung cancer. Overall study: Around 4 million productive TCRbeta reads were obtained per sample on average.

This sample's RNA came from whole unsorted tissue. Regarding this clonotype: Its specificity is unknown. An end of the junction does not agree with germline; a read error may underlie this.

Germline CDR1 is ENHRY and CDR2 is SYGVKD. The CDR3 length is 15 residues. General study points: Significantly higher TCR diversity was found in tumor than normal lung. Shorter survival was associated with higher TCR diversity in tumors.

Three rounds of nested PCR, following a modified ARM-PCR protocol, produced the TCRbeta library. TCRdb independently ran MiXCR on the multiplex PCR reads; one entry per CDR3 protein. The profile shows more than 85,000 distinct CDR3 sequences, roughly two thirds of them singletons. The rearrangement uses TRBV10-3 and TRBJ1-5, with 7 bases fitting TRBD1. The TCR originated in a man between 65 and 85 years old with non-small cell lung cancer. Material: lung tumor tissue. CDR3 loop: CASNQGGGSNQPQRF. In DNA, the CDR3 is TGTGCCTCAAACCAGGGGGGAGGCAGCAATCAGCCCCAGCGCTTT.